The present T cell receptor beta chain was sequenced within a study of T cells after posttransplantation cyclophosphamide. A single count supports this clone. The antigen is not known. Trimming shortened V by 6 bases and J by 7 bases, and 15 bases separated the two germline ends. Germline V gene data show CDR1 as MNHEY and CDR2 as SVGAGI. The CDR3 extends over 14 amino acids. Sequencing was performed with immunoSEQ multiplex PCR; in TCRdb, only in-frame clones are kept and a portion is missing. The data contain approximately 30,000 clones, 75% to 90% of them singletons. Notes on the study in general: Recipient CMV seropositivity and CMV reactivation strongly tracked TRB clonality. TRB overlap between skin or GI tissue T cells and blood was limited. Donor-recipient repertoire similarity was low at 1-2 months, rising over year one.

Material for sequencing was PBMCs. The origin of this receptor is a man aged 50 to 59. The chain uses TRBV6-5 and TRBJ1-4; D ambiguous. CDR3 residues: CASRSSGFGEKLFF. In DNA form, the CDR3 reads TGTGCCAGCAGGTCCTCGGGGTTCGGTGAAAAACTGTTTTTT.